The next 26 T cell receptor beta chains were all read from a single sample in a study of cytomegalovirus exposure and HLA in healthy donors. Profiling relied on immunoSEQ multiplex PCR, and the TCRdb table lists in-frame clones only, not all of them. Of approximately 170,000 clones in the sample, 75% to 95% were seen once. What was sequenced was PBMCs. The source of these receptors is a woman aged 18-35 years in good health and CMV-seropositive.

This chain joins TRBV5-6 and TRBJ1-2; 10 nucleotides agree with TRBD1. The V gene end was trimmed by 4 bases and the J gene end by 1 base; junction bases not matched to a gene: 7. CDR3 length: 16 amino acids. Per the germline V gene, CDR1 is SGHDT and CDR2 is YYEEEE. This CDR3 is CASSQDRGRFNYGYTF. The CDR3 nucleotides read TGTGCCAGCAGCCAAGACAGGGGGCGTTTTAACTATGGCTACACCTTC.

J is TRBJ2-5 and V is TRBV15; no clear D gene. The CDR3 loop spans 14 amino acids. Germline V lookup: CDR1 LNHNV, CDR2 YYDKDF (reference sequence). V dropped 3 bases and J dropped 5 bases, with 13 bases sitting between them. The CDR3 loop is CATSSPALEETQYF. The DNA for the CDR3 is TGTGCCACCAGCAGTCCCGCCCTGGAGGAGACCCAGTACTTC. The full variable domain, rest sourced from reference TRBV15 and TRBJ2-5, is DAMVIQNPRYQVTQFGKPVTLSCSQTLNHNVMYWYQQKSSQAPKLLFHYYDKDFNNEADTPDNFQSRRPNTSFCFLDIRSPGLGDTAMYLCATSSPALEETQYFGPGTRLLVL.

This rearrangement joins TRBV9 to TRBJ2-2; maybe TRBD1 (6 bases). The CDR3 totals 14 residues. V was shortened by 0 bases and J by 6 bases, with 9 bases between the two germline ends. Germline V gene sequence: CDR1 SGDLS, CDR2 YYNGEE. CDR3 nucleotides: TGTGCCAGCAGCGTAGGGGGGCCGGCCGGGGAGCTGTTTTTT. Residues: CASSVGGPAGELFF.

The chain joins TRBV7-9 to TRBJ1-1; 8 nucleotides line up with TRBD1. In germline, CDR1 is SEHNR, CDR2 FQNEAQ (reference sequence). V dropped 5 bases and J dropped 7; count of bases not matched to a gene: 15. The CDR3 totals 16 residues. The CDR3 protein is CASSPVPGQDTIEAFF. The CDR3 DNA reads TGTGCCAGCAGCCCCGTCCCGGGACAGGATACCATTGAAGCTTTCTTT.

The chain couples TRBV18 to TRBJ1-4; 9 bases align to TRBD1. The germline CDR1 and CDR2 sequences are KGHSH and LQKENI. The CDR3 covers 14 residues. V dropped 2 bases and J dropped 6; count of bases not matched to a gene: 1. The CDR3 nucleotides are TGTGCCAGCTCACCAAGGACAGGGGATGAAAAACTGTTTTTT. Translating gives CASSPRTGDEKLFF.

The V call is TRBV13, the J call TRBJ2-7; 9 bases are shared with TRBD1. V was pared by 5 bases and J by 3 bases, with 5 bases of the junction left unmatched. The CDR3 length is 14 residues. CDR1 PRHDT and CDR2 FYEKMQ come from the germline V gene (reference sequence). The CDR3 DNA is TGTGCCAGCAGCGAACAGGGGGCGGGCTACGAGCAGTACTTC. Translated, it gives CASSEQGAGYEQYF.

V is TRBV7-2 and J is TRBJ1-5, with TRBD1 matching over 7 bases. Germline V gene sequence: CDR1 SGHTA, CDR2 FQGNSA. V gave up 5 bases and J gave up 2 bases; unmatched junction bases: 6. CDR3 size: 15 residues. In DNA form, the CDR3 reads TGTGCCAGCAGCCCAGGGGGTATCGGCAATCAGCCCCAGCATTTT. As protein: CASSPGGIGNQPQHF.

The chain uses TRBV7-2 and TRBJ1-2; D is possibly TRBD1 (5 bases). Germline V lookup: CDR1 SGHTA, CDR2 FQGNSA. Trimming removed 3 bases from V and 5 bases from J, with 10 bases in between. The CDR3 consists of 13 residues. This CDR3 is CASSFDRDYGYTF. CDR3 nucleotide sequence: TGTGCCAGCAGCTTCGACAGAGATTATGGCTACACCTTC.

The chain recombines TRBV6-5 with TRBJ2-5, with 8 bases matching TRBD1. V lost 8 bases to trimming and J lost 4 bases; unmatched junction nucleotides: 12. CDR3 length: 15 amino acids. Germline assignment: CDR1 MNHEY and CDR2 SVGAGI. The CDR3 here is CASQGSTGATETQYF. The CDR3 DNA follows: TGTGCCAGCCAGGGGTCGACAGGGGCAACAGAGACCCAGTACTTC.

V gene TRBV4-2 combines with J gene TRBJ1-4; D is unclear. The CDR3 runs 13 residues. Germline V gene data show CDR1 as LGHNA and CDR2 as YNFKEQ. V shed 3 bases and J shed 5 bases, with 7 bases lying between them. The CDR3 DNA is TGTGCCAGCAGCCACACGAGGAATGAAAAACTGTTTTTT. Protein: CASSHTRNEKLFF.

On this clone: Within the sample, other DNA sequences also encode this same CDR3. The chain employs TRBV7-2 and TRBJ2-5; 8 nucleotides match TRBD1. Germline V gene lookup returns CDR1 SGHTA and CDR2 FQGNSA. Trimming at V came to 5 bases and at J to 4 bases, leaving 3 bases not matched to a gene. The length of the CDR3 is 13 residues. CDR3: CASSPDRGETQYF. Here the CDR3 DNA reads TGTGCCAGCAGCCCTGACAGGGGAGAGACCCAGTACTTC.

The chain carries TRBV7-9 and TRBJ1-1; the D gene is possibly TRBD1 (6 bases). The CDR3 has 15 amino acids. V lost 5 bases and J 2 bases, leaving 15 bases between the germline ends. Germline V gene lookup returns CDR1 SEHNR and CDR2 FQNEAQ (reference sequence). The CDR3 DNA reads as TGTGCCAGCAGCCCCGGGACAATAGTTAACACTGAAGCTTTCTTT. Protein: CASSPGTIVNTEAFF. Combining the CDR3 with reference TRBV7-9 and TRBJ1-1 gives the whole variable domain DTGVSQNPRHKITKRGQNVTFRCDPISEHNRLYWYRQTLGQGPEFLTYFQNEAQLEKSRLLSDRFSAERPKGSFSTLEIQRTEQGDSAMYLCASSPGTIVNTEAFFGQGTRLTVV.

J is TRBJ1-4 and V is TRBV6-1, with unresolved D. The ends were cut back, 2 bases at V and 8 bases at J, with 9 bases in the middle. The CDR3 is made up of 13 amino acids. CDR1 and CDR2 (germline): MNHNS, SASEGT. In nucleotides, the CDR3 is TGTGCCAGCAGTGAACGAACTAGAGAAAAACTGTTTTTT. Its translation: CASSERTREKLFF.

The J gene is TRBJ2-2, the V gene TRBV5-8, with 14 bases fitting TRBD2. This CDR3 is built from 17 residues. After removal of 4 bases from V and 5 bases from J, the junction contained 7 bases not matched to a gene. Per the germline V gene, CDR1 is SGHTS and CDR2 is YDEGEE. The CDR3 loop is CASSGGGLAGVTGELFF. Here the CDR3 DNA reads TGTGCCAGCAGCGGAGGGGGACTAGCGGGAGTAACCGGGGAGCTGTTTTTT. Full variable domain (rest looked up from reference TRBV5-8 and TRBJ2-2): EAGVTQSPTHLIKTRGQQATLRCSPISGHTSVYWYQQALGLGLQFLLWYDEGEERNRGNFPPRFSGRQFPNYSSELNVNALELEDSALYLCASSGGGLAGVTGELFFGEGSRLTVL.

This chain uses TRBV7-9 with TRBJ2-1, with 12 bases identical to TRBD2. The CDR3 runs 16 residues. CDR1 is SEHNR and CDR2 is FQNEAQ in the germline V gene (reference sequence). V shed 5 bases, J shed 9 bases, and the junction held 11 bases outside the gene matches. The CDR3 region is CASSPQLAGGFIEQFF. Here the CDR3 DNA reads TGTGCCAGCAGCCCTCAGCTAGCGGGAGGGTTTATTGAGCAGTTCTTC.

This clone showed up just once. The genes are TRBV10-2 and TRBJ2-7; D not certain. V was cut by 1 base and J by 5 bases, with 3 bases left in between. The germline gives CDR1 WSHSY, CDR2 SAAADI. The CDR3 spans 11 residues. Here the CDR3 DNA reads TGCGCCAGCAGTGAGTTCAACGAGCAGTACTTC. Translated: CASSEFNEQYF.

V is TRBV7-8 and J is TRBJ1-6; a possible D gene is TRBD1 (6 bases). Per germline, CDR1 SGHVS and CDR2 FQNEAQ. The CDR3 is 17 amino acids. Trimming removed 4 bases at V and 0 bases at J, with 13 bases between. CDR3 sequence: CASSYWTASSYNSPLHF. The CDR3 coding sequence is TGTGCCAGCAGCTATTGGACAGCTAGCTCCTATAATTCACCCCTCCACTTT. Variable domain in full (rest from reference TRBV7-8 and TRBJ1-6): GAGVSQSPRYKVAKRGQDVALRCDPISGHVSLFWYQQALGQGPEFLTYFQNEAQLDKSGLPSDRFFAERPEGSVSTLKIQRTQQEDSAVYLCASSYWTASSYNSPLHFGNGTRLTVT.

This chain joins TRBV7-8 and TRBJ2-5; D might be TRBD2 (6 bases). Trimming removed 6 bases from V and 5 bases from J, with 19 bases in between. CDR3 length: 15 residues. Per the germline V gene, CDR1 is SGHVS and CDR2 is FQNEAQ. The CDR3 DNA is TGTGCCAGCAGTCCGAGACTAGTCCGGGGGGAGACCCAGTACTTC. The encoded protein is CASSPRLVRGETQYF.

The rearrangement links TRBV7-3 to TRBJ2-1; 10 nucleotides agree with TRBD1. The V gene's germline CDR1 is SGHTA and CDR2 FQGTGA. The V gene end was trimmed by 5 bases and the J gene end by 3 bases; junction bases not matched to a gene: 10. The CDR3 spans 17 residues. CDR3 coding DNA: TGTGCCAGCAGCCCAGGGGGGTGGGACAGGGGCTACAATGAGCAGTTCTTC. Translating it yields CASSPGGWDRGYNEQFF. Full variable domain (missing parts from reference TRBV7-3 and TRBJ2-1): GAGVSQTPSNKVTEKGKYVELRCDPISGHTALYWYRQSLGQGPEFLIYFQGTGAADDSGLPNDRFFAVRPEGSVSTLKIQRTERGDSAVYLCASSPGGWDRGYNEQFFGPGTRLTVL.

The rearrangement joins TRBV5-6 to TRBJ2-5, with a weak D call TRBD2 (6 bases). CDR3 length equals 13 residues. CDR1 is SGHDT and CDR2 is YYEEEE in the germline V gene. Trimming took 1 base from V and 6 from J, leaving 10 bases between them. This chain's CDR3 is CASSLIGGQTQYF. The CDR3 DNA reads as TGTGCCAGCAGCTTGATCGGGGGACAGACCCAGTACTTC. The whole variable domain, remainder taken from reference TRBV5-6 and TRBJ2-5, is DAGVTQSPTHLIKTRGQQVTLRCSPKSGHDTVSWYQQALGQGPQFIFQYYEEEERQRGNFPDRFSGHQFPNYSSELNVNALLLGDSALYLCASSLIGGQTQYFGPGTRLLVL.

The J gene is TRBJ2-5, the V gene TRBV5-1; D unclear. This CDR3 is 13 amino acids long. The V and J ends lost 2 bases and 1 base respectively, with 6 bases between them. Per germline, CDR1 SGHRS and CDR2 YFSETQ. The CDR3 protein is CASSFLRQETQYF. CDR3 DNA: TGCGCCAGCAGCTTTTTGCGCCAAGAGACCCAGTACTTC.

This clone came up once. V usage is TRBV7-8 and J usage is TRBJ1-3, with a weak D call TRBD1 (6 bases). Trimming took off 1 base at V and 4 bases at J, with 8 bases between the two ends. Germline V gene lookup returns CDR1 SGHVS and CDR2 FQNEAQ. This CDR3 region has 14 residues. The CDR3 region is CASSLGGQGNTIYF. The CDR3, as DNA: TGTGCCAGCAGCTTAGGAGGACAGGGAAACACCATATATTTT.

This chain joins TRBV6-6 and TRBJ2-1, with TRBD1 identical over 7 bases. J lost 2 bases, V lost 8 bases, and 9 bases had no gene match. The CDR3 is 15 amino acids. Germline assignment: CDR1 MNHNY and CDR2 SVGAGI (reference sequence). The CDR3 sequence is CASVRQGSPYNEQFF. The CDR3 DNA sequence: TGTGCCAGCGTGCGACAGGGAAGTCCCTACAATGAGCAGTTCTTC.

The CDR3, as DNA: TGTGCCAGTAGTAGCCCAGGGGAATTCAATCAGCCCCAGCATTTT. It translates to CASSSPGEFNQPQHF. The V and J genes are TRBV19 and TRBJ1-5, with D perhaps TRBD1 (6 bases). From germline, CDR1 is LNHDA and CDR2 SQIVND (reference sequence). V shed 4 bases and J shed 3 bases, with 13 bases lying between them. CDR3 length equals 15 residues.

The gene calls are TRBV4-2 and TRBJ2-5, with TRBD2 matching over 8 bases. Unmatched junction bases numbered 7, after V lost 4 bases and J lost 3 bases. Germline V gene data show CDR1 as LGHNA and CDR2 as YNFKEQ. This CDR3 contains 15 residues. The CDR3, as DNA: TGTGCCAGCAGCCCTAGCGGGTCAGGTAAAGAGACCCAGTACTTC. Protein: CASSPSGSGKETQYF.

The J gene is TRBJ2-7, the V gene TRBV27; 7 positions agree with TRBD1. With V trimmed by 2 bases and J by 3 bases, 1 base remained unmatched. CDR3 length: 13 residues. Per germline, CDR1 MNHEY and CDR2 SMNVEV (reference sequence). The CDR3 region is CASSLGQDYEQYF. CDR3 coding DNA: TGTGCCAGCAGTTTAGGACAGGACTACGAGCAGTACTTC.